The 9 T cell receptor beta chains below come from one sample, sequenced in a study of cytomegalovirus exposure and HLA in healthy donors. Primers for the PCR totalled 60 Vbeta and 13 Jbeta. Clones were read by immunoSEQ multiplex PCR, and TCRdb kept only the in-frame ones, dropping some. The sample consists of about 150,000 clones, about three quarters of them appearing once. Sample: PBMCs. Source of these receptors: a male donor in good health and CMV-seronegative.

This chain links TRBV10-1 with TRBJ2-5; possibly TRBD2 for D (6 bases). CDR3 length: 14 amino acids. CDR1 is WNHNN and CDR2 is SYGVQD in the germline V gene (reference sequence). Trimming took off 0 bases at V and 1 base at J, with 6 bases between the two ends. CDR3 in DNA: TGCGCCAGCAGTGAGTCTAGCGGCCAAGAGACCCAGTACTTC. Translating gives CASSESSGQETQYF.

This chain joins TRBV2 and TRBJ1-1, with a weak D call TRBD1 (6 bases). CDR3 size: 15 residues. V was cut by 6 bases and J by 5 bases, with 19 bases left in between. Germline V gene data show CDR1 as SNHLY and CDR2 as FYNNEI. As DNA, the CDR3 is TGTGCCAGCAGAGGGGGTCGGGGGGGACGGACTGAAGCTTTCTTT. Protein product: CASRGGRGGRTEAFF. The variable domain in full, completed from reference TRBV2 and TRBJ1-1, reads EPEVTQTPSHQVTQMGQEVILRCVPISNHLYFYWYRQILGQKVEFLVSFYNNEISEKSEIFDDQFSVERPDGSNFTLKIRSTKLEDSAMYFCASRGGRGGRTEAFFGQGTRLTVV.

The chain uses TRBV29-1 and TRBJ2-1; perhaps TRBD1 as D (5 bases). V was cut by 6 bases and J by 10 bases, with 13 bases left in between. Germline CDR1 is SQVTM and CDR2 is ANQGSEA. The CDR3 consists of 11 residues. The CDR3 coding sequence is TGCAGCGTACTCAGGGTTCGCGAGCAGTTCTTC. It translates to CSVLRVREQFF.

The V gene is TRBV9, the J gene TRBJ1-1; D possibly corresponds to TRBD1 (5 bases). The CDR3 runs 15 residues. CDR1 and CDR2 (germline): SGDLS, YYNGEE. Trimming took off 0 bases at V and 3 bases at J, with 12 bases between the two ends. The CDR3 region has the DNA TGTGCCAGCAGCGTAGCTACGGGGGAGGACACTGAAGCTTTCTTT. Translated: CASSVATGEDTEAFF.

A remark on this clone: This specimen includes other DNA sequences encoding the same CDR3. This chain's CDR3 is CASSLAGGNEKLFF. For the CDR3, the DNA is TGTGCCAGCAGCTTAGCGGGGGGTAATGAAAAACTGTTTTTT. This chain uses TRBV7-9 with TRBJ1-4, with D possibly being TRBD1 (5 bases). In germline, CDR1 is SEHNR, CDR2 FQNEAQ (reference sequence). V was shortened by 0 bases and J by 4 bases, with 6 bases between the two germline ends. The CDR3 has 14 residues. The entire variable domain, with the rest obtained from reference TRBV7-9 and TRBJ1-4, is as follows: DTGVSQNPRHKITKRGQNVTFRCDPISEHNRLYWYRQTLGQGPEFLTYFQNEAQLEKSRLLSDRFSAERPKGSFSTLEIQRTEQGDSAMYLCASSLAGGNEKLFFGSGTQLSVL.

The chain combines TRBV5-1 with TRBJ2-3, with 8 bases identical to TRBD1. Germline V gives CDR1 SGHRS, CDR2 YFSETQ. The J segment lost 2 bases and the V segment lost 5 bases, leaving 7 bases of the junction unmatched. There are 15 residues in the CDR3. The CDR3 region has the DNA TGCGCCAGCAGTCCGGGACAGGCAACCACAGATACGCAGTATTTT. Protein: CASSPGQATTDTQYF.

This chain uses TRBV6-5 with TRBJ2-7, with D perhaps matching TRBD2 (7 bases). This CDR3 has 15 amino acids. Trimming removed 4 bases from V and 0 bases from J, with 13 bases in between. Germline CDR1 is MNHEY and CDR2 is SVGAGI. The CDR3 region has the DNA TGTGCCAGCAGTTGGGGGGGCGGTTCCTCCTACGAGCAGTACTTC. This sequence encodes CASSWGGGSSYEQYF.

The chain has TRBV7-9 and TRBJ2-1; 13 positions match TRBD2. Germline assignment: CDR1 SEHNR and CDR2 FQNEAQ (reference sequence). This CDR3 comprises 16 residues. Trimming removed 5 bases from V and 6 bases from J; junction bases left unmatched: 7. The chain's CDR3 is CASSPGLAGALNEQFF. The CDR3 region has the DNA TGTGCCAGCAGCCCAGGACTAGCGGGGGCCCTCAATGAGCAGTTCTTC.

A single count supports this clone. This sequence joins TRBV21-1 and TRBJ1-2; the DNA was not compared with TRBD1, the D call given in the table. TRBV21-1 is a pseudogene segment. The CDR3 is made up of 15 amino acids. The CDR3 DNA is TGTGCCAGCAGCATCAGACAGGGGGGGGAGAATGGCTACACCTTC. Translated, it gives CASSIRQGGENGYTF.